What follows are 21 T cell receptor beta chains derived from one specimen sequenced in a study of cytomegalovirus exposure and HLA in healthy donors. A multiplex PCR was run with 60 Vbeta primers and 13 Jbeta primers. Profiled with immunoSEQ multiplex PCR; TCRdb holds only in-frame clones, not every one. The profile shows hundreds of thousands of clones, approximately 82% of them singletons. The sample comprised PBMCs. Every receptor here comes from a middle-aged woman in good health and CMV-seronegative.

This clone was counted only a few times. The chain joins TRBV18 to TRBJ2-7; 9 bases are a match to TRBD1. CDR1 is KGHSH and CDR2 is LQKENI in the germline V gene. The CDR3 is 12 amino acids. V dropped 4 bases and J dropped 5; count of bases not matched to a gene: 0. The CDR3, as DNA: TGTGCCAGCTCACGACAGGGGGACGAGCAGTACTTC. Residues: CASSRQGDEQYF. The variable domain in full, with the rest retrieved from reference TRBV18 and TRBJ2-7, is NAGVMQNPRHLVRRRGQEARLRCSPMKGHSHVYWYRQLPEEGLKFMVYLQKENIIDESGMPKERFSAEFPKEGPSILRIQQVVRGDSAAYFCASSRQGDEQYFGPGTRLTVT.

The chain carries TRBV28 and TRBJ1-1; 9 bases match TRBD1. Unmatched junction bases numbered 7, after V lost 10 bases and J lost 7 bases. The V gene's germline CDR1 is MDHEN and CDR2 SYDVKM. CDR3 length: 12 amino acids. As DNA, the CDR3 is TGTGCCACCAGGACAGGGGTGGGTGAAGCTTTCTTT. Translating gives CATRTGVGEAFF.

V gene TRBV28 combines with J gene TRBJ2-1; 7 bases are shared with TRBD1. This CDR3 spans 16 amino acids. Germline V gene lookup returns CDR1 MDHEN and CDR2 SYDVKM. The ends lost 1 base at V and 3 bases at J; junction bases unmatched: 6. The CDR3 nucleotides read TGTGCCAGCAGTTTATCGGGCAGGGGGAACTACAATGAGCAGTTCTTC. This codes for CASSLSGRGNYNEQFF.

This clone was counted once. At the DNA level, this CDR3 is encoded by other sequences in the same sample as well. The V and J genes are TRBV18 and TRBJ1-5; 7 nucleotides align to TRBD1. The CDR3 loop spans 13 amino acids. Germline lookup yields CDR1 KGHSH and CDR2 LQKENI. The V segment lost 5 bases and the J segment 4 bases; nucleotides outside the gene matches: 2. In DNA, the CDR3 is TGTGCCAGCTCATCGGACAGGAATCAGCCCCAGCATTTT. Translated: CASSSDRNQPQHF.

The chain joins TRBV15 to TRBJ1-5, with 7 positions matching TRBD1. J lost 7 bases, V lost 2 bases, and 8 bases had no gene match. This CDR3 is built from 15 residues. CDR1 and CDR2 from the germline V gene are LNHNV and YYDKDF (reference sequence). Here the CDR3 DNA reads TGTGCCACCAGCAGAAAAGACAGGGATCGGCAGCCCCAGCATTTT. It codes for CATSRKDRDRQPQHF. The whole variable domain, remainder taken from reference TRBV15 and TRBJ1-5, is DAMVIQNPRYQVTQFGKPVTLSCSQTLNHNVMYWYQQKSSQAPKLLFHYYDKDFNNEADTPDNFQSRRPNTSFCFLDIRSPGLGDTAMYLCATSRKDRDRQPQHFGDGTRLSIL.

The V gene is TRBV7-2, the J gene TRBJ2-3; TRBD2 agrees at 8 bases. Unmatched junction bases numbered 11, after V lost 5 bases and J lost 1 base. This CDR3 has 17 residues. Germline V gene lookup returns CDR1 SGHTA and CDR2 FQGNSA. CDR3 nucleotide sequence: TGTGCCAGCAGCCCCCGATCGGGGGGGGGCGGCACAGATACGCAGTATTTT. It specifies CASSPRSGGGGTDTQYF.

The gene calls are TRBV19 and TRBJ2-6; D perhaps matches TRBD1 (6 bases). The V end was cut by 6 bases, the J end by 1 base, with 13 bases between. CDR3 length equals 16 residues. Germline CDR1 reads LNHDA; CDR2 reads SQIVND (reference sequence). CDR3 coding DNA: TGTGCCAGTAGCAGGACAGTTGGGTCTGGGGCCAACGTCCTGACTTTC. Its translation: CASSRTVGSGANVLTF.

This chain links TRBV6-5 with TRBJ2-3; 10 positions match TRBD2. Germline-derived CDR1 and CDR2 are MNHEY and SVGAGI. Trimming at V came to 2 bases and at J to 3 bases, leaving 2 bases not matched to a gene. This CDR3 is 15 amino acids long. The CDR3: CASSYQAGGTDTQYF. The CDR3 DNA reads TGTGCCAGCAGTTACCAAGCGGGGGGGACAGATACGCAGTATTTT.

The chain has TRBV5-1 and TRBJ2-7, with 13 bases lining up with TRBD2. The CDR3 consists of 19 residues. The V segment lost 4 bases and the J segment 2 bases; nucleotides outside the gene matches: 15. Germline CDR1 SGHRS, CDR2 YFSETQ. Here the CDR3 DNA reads TGCGCCAGCAGCCTCAGGACTAGCGGGGGCCTCCTTAGTGCCTACGAGCAGTACTTC. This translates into CASSLRTSGGLLSAYEQYF.

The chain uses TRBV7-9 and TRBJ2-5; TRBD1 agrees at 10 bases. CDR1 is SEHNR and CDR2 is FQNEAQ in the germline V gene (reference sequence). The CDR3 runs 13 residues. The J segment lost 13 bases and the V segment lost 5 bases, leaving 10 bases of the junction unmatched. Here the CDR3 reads CASSTGTGAFSYF. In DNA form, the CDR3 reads TGTGCCAGCAGCACGGGGACAGGGGCTTTTTCGTACTTC.

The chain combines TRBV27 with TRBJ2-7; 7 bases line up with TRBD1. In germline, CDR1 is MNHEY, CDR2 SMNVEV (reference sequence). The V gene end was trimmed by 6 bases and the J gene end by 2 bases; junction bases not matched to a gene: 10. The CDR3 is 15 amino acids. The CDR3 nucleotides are TGTGCCAGCAGGAATAGACAGGGTAGGGCCTACGAGCAGTACTTC. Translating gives CASRNRQGRAYEQYF.

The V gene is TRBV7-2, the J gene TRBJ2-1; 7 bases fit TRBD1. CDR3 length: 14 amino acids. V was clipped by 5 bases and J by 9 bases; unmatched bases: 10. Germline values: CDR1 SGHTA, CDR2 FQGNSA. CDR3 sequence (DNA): TGTGCCAGCAGCCCATGGACGGCAGGGGGTGAGCAGTTCTTC. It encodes CASSPWTAGGEQFF. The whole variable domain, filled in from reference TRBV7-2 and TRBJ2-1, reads GAGVSQSPSNKVTEKGKDVELRCDPISGHTALYWYRQSLGQGLEFLIYFQGNSAPDKSGLPSDRFSAERTGGSVSTLTIQRTQQEDSAVYLCASSPWTAGGEQFFGPGTRLTVL.

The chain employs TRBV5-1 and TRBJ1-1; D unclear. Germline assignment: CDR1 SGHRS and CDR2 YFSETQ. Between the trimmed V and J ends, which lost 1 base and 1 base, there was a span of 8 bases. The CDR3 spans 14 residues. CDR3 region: CASSLLWANTEAFF. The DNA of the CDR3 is TGCGCCAGCAGCTTGTTATGGGCGAACACTGAAGCTTTCTTT.

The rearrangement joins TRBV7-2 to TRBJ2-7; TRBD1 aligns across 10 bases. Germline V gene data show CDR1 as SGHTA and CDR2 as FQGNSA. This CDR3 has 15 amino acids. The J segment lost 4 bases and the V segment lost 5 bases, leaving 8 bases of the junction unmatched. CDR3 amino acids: CASSDTTGGGYEQYF. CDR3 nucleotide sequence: TGTGCCAGCAGCGACACGACAGGGGGCGGGTACGAGCAGTACTTC.

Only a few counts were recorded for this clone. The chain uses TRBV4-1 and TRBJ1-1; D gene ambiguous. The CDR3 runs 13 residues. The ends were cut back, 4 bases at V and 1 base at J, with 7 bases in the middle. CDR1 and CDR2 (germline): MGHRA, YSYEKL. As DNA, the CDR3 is TGCGCCAGCAGCCCGGGGTGGAACACTGAAGCTTTCTTT. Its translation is CASSPGWNTEAFF.

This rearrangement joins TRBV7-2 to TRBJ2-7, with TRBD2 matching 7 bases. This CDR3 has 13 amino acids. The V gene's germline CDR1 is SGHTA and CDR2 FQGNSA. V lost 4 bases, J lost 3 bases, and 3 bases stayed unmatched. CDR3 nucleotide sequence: TGTGCCAGCAGCTCCGGACTAGACTACGAGCAGTACTTC. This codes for CASSSGLDYEQYF.

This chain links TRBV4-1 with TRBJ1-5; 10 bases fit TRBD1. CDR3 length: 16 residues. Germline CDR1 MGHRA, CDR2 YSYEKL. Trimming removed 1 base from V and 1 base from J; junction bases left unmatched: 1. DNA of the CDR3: TGCGCCAGCAGCCAAGGGGGACAGGGGAGCAATCAGCCCCAGCATTTT. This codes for CASSQGGQGSNQPQHF.

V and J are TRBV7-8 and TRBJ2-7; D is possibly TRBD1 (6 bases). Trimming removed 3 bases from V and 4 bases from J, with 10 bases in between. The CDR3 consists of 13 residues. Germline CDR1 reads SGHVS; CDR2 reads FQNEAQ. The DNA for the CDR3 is TGTGCCAGCAGCTTTAGACAGGAGTACGAGCAGTACTTC. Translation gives CASSFRQEYEQYF.

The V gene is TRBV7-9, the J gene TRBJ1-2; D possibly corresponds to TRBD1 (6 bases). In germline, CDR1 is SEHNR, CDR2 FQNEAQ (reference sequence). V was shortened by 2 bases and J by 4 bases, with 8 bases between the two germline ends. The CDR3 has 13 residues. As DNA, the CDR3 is TGTGCCAGCAGCTTAACAGGGTTCTATGGCTACACCTTC. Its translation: CASSLTGFYGYTF. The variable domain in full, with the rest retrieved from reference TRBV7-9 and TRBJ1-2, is DTGVSQNPRHKITKRGQNVTFRCDPISEHNRLYWYRQTLGQGPEFLTYFQNEAQLEKSRLLSDRFSAERPKGSFSTLEIQRTEQGDSAMYLCASSLTGFYGYTFGSGTRLTVV.

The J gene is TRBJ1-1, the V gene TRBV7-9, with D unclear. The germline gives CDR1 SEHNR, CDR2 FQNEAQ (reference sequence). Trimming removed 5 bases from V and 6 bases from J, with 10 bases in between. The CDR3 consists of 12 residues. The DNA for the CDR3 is TGTGCCAGCAGCCCAGACTGGCCTGAAGCTTTCTTT. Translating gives CASSPDWPEAFF. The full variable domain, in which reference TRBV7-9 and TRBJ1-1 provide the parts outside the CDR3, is DTGVSQNPRHKITKRGQNVTFRCDPISEHNRLYWYRQTLGQGPEFLTYFQNEAQLEKSRLLSDRFSAERPKGSFSTLEIQRTEQGDSAMYLCASSPDWPEAFFGQGTRLTVV.

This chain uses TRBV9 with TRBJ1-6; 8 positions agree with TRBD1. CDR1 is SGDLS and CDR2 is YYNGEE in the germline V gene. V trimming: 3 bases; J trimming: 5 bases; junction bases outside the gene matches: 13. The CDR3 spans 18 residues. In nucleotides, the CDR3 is TGTGCCAGCAGCGCGTCACTCCGGACAGGGACTGATAATTCACCCCTCCACTTT. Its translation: CASSASLRTGTDNSPLHF.